The 2 T cell receptor beta chains given below trace back to one sample, sequenced in a study of T cell responses to AZD1222 COVID-19 vaccine (dated by TCRdb to about 2021). Library generation was performed with the immunoSEQ multiplex PCR assay. This immuneACCESS table, as held by TCRdb, lists in-frame sequences with V and J called but not all clones. Of the missing ones, under half trace to an unresolved V gene in checked studies; the others have no known cause. A total of approximately 150,000 clones appear in this sample, roughly 91% of them only once. 1.6% of the sample goes to the ten largest clones. What the time point label conveys for this sample: baseline before first vaccination. Sequencing used peripheral blood, obtained on day 0 of AZD1222 vaccination. These receptors were taken from an adult in good health.

V is TRBV14 and J is TRBJ2-2; 7 bases line up with TRBD1. The CDR3 is 15 residues long. Trimming at V came to 5 bases and at J to 2 bases, leaving 5 bases not matched to a gene. The germline CDR1 and CDR2 sequences are SGHDN and FVKESK. CDR3 sequence: CASSGRQGNTGELFF. In DNA form, the CDR3 reads TGTGCCAGCAGCGGCCGACAGGGAAACACCGGGGAGCTGTTTTTT.

V and J are TRBV27 and TRBJ1-6, with D unclear. Trimming removed 11 bases from V and 5 bases from J, with 19 bases in between. This CDR3 region has 15 residues. In germline, CDR1 is MNHEY, CDR2 SMNVEV (reference sequence). CDR3 region: CAVSDGVFNNSPLHF. The DNA for the CDR3 is TGTGCCGTTTCTGACGGGGTCTTTAATAATTCACCCCTCCACTTT.